This TCR beta chain was identified in a study of T cell repertoires in cytomegalovirus infection. As for the study in general: Through public TCR beta signatures, both CMV infection and matching HLA type were indicated. Findings of the study overall: Carriers of CMV and the relevant HLA type were discriminated by public TCR beta frequency. It was HLA-C-restricted CMV-specific TCR beta clonotypes that dominated the response ex vivo.

TCRdb called the reads again in MiXCR, with one record for every CDR3 protein. This table has some 97,000 distinct CDR3 sequences, 20% to 25% appearing once. Turning to this clonotype: Its antigen is unknown.

The source of this sequence is a human donor in good health (CMV status not recorded). Some clones in this sample may be carry-over from other donors' samples. Sequenced sample: CD8+ T cells from PBMCs.

CDR3 loop: CASSEYIQYF. The CDR3 DNA reads TGTGCCAGCAGTGAATACATTCAGTACTTC. This rearrangement joins TRBV2 to TRBJ2-4; D is undetermined. CDR1 and CDR2 (germline): SNHLY, FYNNEI. The CDR3 sequence is 10 residues long. Trimming took off 2 bases at V and 8 bases at J, with 1 base between the two ends. Variable domain in full (rest from reference TRBV2 and TRBJ2-4): EPEVTQTPSHQVTQMGQEVILRCVPISNHLYFYWYRQILGQKVEFLVSFYNNEISEKSEIFDDQFSVERPDGSNFTLKIRSTKLEDSAMYFCASSEYIQYFGAGTRLSVL.